These 2 T cell receptor beta chains were all obtained from the same sample, sequenced in a study of cytomegalovirus exposure and HLA in healthy donors. The PCR contained 60 Vbeta and 13 Jbeta primers. Method: immunoSEQ multiplex PCR; TCRdb's copy keeps in-frame clones and lacks some. Among 150,000 to 200,000 clones listed, about 79% were seen once. The sequencing sample was made of PBMCs. All receptors come from a man aged 45-65 years in good health and CMV-seropositive.

The chain links TRBV5-1 to TRBJ1-1; 7 bases match TRBD1. The CDR3 runs to 15 residues. Trimming removed 5 bases from V and 5 bases from J; junction bases left unmatched: 12. Germline V gene data show CDR1 as SGHRS and CDR2 as YFSETQ. The CDR3, as DNA: TGCGCCAGCAGGATTTCTACAGGGGATGCGACTGAAGCTTTCTTT. It codes for CASRISTGDATEAFF.

The chain has TRBV5-1 and TRBJ2-5; the match to TRBD2 covers 11 bases. This CDR3 has 14 residues. The ends lost 3 bases at V and 4 bases at J; junction bases unmatched: 2. Per the germline V gene, CDR1 is SGHRS and CDR2 is YFSETQ. CDR3 in DNA: TGCGCCAGCAGCTACGGGACTAGCGGAGAGACCCAGTACTTC. This gives the protein CASSYGTSGETQYF.